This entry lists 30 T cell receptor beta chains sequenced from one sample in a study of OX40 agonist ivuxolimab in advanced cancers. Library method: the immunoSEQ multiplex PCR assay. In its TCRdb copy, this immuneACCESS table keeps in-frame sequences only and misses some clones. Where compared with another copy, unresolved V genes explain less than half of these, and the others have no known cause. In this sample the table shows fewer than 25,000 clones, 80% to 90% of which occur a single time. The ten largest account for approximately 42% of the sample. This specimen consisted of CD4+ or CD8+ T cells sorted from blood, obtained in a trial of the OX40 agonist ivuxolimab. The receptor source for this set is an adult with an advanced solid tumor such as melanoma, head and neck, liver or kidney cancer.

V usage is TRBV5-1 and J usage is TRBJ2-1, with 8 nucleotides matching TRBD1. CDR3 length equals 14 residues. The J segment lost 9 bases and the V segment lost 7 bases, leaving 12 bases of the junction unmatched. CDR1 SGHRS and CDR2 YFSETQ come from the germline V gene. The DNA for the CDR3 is TGCGCCAGCGGCCTCGGACAGGGTGTTGTTGAGCAGTTCTTC. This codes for CASGLGQGVVEQFF.

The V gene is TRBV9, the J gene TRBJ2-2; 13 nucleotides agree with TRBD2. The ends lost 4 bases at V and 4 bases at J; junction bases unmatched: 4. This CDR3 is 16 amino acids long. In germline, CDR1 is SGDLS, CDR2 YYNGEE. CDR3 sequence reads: CASSFRTSGGTGELFF. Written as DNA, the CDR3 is TGTGCCAGCAGCTTTCGGACTAGCGGGGGCACCGGGGAGCTGTTTTTT.

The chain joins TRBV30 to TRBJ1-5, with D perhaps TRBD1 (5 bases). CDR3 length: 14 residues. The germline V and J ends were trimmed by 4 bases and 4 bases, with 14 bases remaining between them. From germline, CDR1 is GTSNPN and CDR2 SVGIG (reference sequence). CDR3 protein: CAWTRKEGNQPQHF. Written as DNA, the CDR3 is TGTGCCTGGACCAGAAAGGAGGGGAATCAGCCCCAGCATTTT.

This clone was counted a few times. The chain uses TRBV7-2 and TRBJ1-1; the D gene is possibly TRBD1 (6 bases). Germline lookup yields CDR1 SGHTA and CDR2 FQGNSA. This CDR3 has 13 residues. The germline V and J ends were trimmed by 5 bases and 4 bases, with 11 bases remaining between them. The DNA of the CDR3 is TGTGCCAGCAGCCCGGACAGTCTCACTGAAGCTTTCTTT. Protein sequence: CASSPDSLTEAFF.

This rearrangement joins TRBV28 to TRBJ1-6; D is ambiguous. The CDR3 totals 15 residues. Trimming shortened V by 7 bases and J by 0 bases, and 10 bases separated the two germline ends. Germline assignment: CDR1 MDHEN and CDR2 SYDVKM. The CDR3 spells CASTHESSYNSPLHF. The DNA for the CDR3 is TGTGCCAGCACCCATGAAAGCTCCTATAATTCACCCCTCCACTTT.

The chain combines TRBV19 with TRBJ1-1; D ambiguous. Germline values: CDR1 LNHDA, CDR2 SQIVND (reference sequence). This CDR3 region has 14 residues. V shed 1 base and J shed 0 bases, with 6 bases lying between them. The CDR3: CASSIGTLNTEAFF. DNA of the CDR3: TGTGCCAGTAGTATAGGGACGCTGAACACTGAAGCTTTCTTT.

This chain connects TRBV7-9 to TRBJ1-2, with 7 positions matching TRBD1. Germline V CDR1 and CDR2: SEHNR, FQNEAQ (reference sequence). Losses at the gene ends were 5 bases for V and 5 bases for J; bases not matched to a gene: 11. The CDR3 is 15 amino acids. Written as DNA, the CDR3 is TGTGCCAGCAGCCCCCCGACAGGGATTGGGTATGGCTACACCTTC. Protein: CASSPPTGIGYGYTF.

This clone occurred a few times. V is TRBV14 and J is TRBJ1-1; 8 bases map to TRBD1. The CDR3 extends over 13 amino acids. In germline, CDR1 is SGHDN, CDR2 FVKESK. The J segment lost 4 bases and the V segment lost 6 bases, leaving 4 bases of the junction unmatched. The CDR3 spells CASSLTGGTEAFF. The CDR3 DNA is TGTGCCAGCAGTCTTACAGGGGGCACTGAAGCTTTCTTT.

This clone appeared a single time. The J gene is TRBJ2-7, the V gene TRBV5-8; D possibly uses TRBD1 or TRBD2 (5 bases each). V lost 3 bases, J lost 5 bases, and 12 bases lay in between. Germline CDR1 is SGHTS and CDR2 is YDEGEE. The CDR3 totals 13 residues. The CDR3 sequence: CASSWGSSDEQYF. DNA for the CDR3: TGTGCCAGCAGCTGGGGGTCCTCGGACGAGCAGTACTTC. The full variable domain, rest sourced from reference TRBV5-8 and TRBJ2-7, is EAGVTQSPTHLIKTRGQQATLRCSPISGHTSVYWYQQALGLGLQFLLWYDEGEERNRGNFPPRFSGRQFPNYSSELNVNALELEDSALYLCASSWGSSDEQYFGPGTRLTVT.

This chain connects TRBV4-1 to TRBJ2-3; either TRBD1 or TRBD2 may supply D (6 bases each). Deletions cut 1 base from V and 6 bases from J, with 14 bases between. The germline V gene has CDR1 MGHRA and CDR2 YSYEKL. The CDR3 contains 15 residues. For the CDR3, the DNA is TGCGCCAGCAGCCAAGGGACTTCCGGGGGCGATACGCAGTATTTT. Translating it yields CASSQGTSGGDTQYF.

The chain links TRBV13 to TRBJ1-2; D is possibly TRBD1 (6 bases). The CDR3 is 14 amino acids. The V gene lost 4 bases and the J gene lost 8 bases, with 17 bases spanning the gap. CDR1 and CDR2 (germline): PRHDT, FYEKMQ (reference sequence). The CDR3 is CASSYGQLSEGYTF. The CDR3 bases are TGTGCCAGCAGCTATGGACAGTTGTCGGAAGGCTACACCTTC.

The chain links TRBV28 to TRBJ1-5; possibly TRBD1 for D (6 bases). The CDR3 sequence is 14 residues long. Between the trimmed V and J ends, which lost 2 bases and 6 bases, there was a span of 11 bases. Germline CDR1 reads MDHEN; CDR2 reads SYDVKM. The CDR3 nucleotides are TGTGCCAGCAGTTTAAGGGGGATCCGTCAGCCCCAGCATTTT. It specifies CASSLRGIRQPQHF.

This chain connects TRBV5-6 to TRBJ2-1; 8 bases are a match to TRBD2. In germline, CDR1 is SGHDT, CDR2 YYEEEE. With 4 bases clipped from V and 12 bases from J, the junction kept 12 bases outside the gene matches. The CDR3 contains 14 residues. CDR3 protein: CASSGGLVGNRQFF. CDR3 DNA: TGTGCCAGCAGCGGGGGACTAGTTGGCAACCGGCAGTTCTTC.

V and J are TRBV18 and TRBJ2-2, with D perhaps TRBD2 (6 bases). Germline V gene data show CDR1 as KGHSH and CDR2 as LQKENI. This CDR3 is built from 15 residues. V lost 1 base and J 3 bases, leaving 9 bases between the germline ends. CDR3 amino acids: CASSPRGEDTGELFF. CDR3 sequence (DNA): TGTGCCAGCTCACCACGAGGGGAGGACACCGGGGAGCTGTTTTTT. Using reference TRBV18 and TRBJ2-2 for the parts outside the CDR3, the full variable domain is NAGVMQNPRHLVRRRGQEARLRCSPMKGHSHVYWYRQLPEEGLKFMVYLQKENIIDESGMPKERFSAEFPKEGPSILRIQQVVRGDSAAYFCASSPRGEDTGELFFGEGSRLTVL.

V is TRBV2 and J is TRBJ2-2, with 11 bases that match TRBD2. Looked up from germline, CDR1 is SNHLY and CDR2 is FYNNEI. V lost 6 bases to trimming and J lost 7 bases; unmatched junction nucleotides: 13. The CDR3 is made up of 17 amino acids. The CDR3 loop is CASRDLLAGERGGELFF. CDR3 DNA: TGTGCCAGCAGGGACTTACTAGCGGGAGAGAGGGGCGGGGAGCTGTTTTTT.

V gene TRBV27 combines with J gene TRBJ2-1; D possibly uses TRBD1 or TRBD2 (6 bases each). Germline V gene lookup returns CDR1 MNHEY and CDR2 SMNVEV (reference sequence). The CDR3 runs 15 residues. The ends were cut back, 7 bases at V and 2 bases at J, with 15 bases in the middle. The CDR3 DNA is TGTGCCAGCACCCCCGGGGGCCTCACCTACAATGAGCAGTTCTTC. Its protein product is CASTPGGLTYNEQFF.

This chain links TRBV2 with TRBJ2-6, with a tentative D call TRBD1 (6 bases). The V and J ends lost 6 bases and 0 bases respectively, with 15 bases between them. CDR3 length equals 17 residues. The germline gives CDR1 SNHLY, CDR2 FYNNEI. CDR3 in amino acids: CASSAQGDASGANVLTF. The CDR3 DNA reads TGTGCCAGCAGCGCACAGGGTGACGCCTCTGGGGCCAACGTCCTGACTTTC. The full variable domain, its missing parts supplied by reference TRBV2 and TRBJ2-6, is EPEVTQTPSHQVTQMGQEVILRCVPISNHLYFYWYRQILGQKVEFLVSFYNNEISEKSEIFDDQFSVERPDGSNFTLKIRSTKLEDSAMYFCASSAQGDASGANVLTFGAGSRLTVL.

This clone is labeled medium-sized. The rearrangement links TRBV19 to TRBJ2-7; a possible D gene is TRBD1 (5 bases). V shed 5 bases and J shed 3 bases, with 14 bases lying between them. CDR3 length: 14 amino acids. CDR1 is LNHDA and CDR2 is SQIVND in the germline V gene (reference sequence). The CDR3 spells CASSQSPTVYEQYF. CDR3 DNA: TGTGCCAGTAGTCAAAGCCCGACAGTCTACGAGCAGTACTTC.

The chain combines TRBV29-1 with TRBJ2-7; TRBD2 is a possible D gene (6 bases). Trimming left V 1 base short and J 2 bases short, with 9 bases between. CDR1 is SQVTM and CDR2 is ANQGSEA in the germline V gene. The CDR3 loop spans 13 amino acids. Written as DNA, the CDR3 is TGCAGCGTTGAAGGGAGGGTCCCCTACGAGCAGTACTTC. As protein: CSVEGRVPYEQYF.

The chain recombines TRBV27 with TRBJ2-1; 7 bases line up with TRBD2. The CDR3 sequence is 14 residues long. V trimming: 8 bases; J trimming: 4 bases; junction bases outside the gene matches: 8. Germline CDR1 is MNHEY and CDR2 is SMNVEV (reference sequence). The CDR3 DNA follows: TGTGCCAGCTCCCCGGGGGGATCATACAATGAGCAGTTCTTC. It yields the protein CASSPGGSYNEQFF.

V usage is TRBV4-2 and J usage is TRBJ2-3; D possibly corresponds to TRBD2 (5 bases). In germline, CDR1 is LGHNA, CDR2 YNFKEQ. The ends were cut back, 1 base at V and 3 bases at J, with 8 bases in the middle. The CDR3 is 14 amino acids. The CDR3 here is CASSQGGPTDTQYF. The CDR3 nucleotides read TGTGCCAGCAGCCAAGGAGGGCCGACAGATACGCAGTATTTT.

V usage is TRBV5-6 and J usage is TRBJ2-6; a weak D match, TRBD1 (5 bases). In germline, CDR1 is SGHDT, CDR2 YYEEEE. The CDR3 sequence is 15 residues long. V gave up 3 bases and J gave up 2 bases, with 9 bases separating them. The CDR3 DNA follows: TGTGCCAGCAGCTCGACAGTTACTGGGGCCAACGTCCTGACTTTC. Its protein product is CASSSTVTGANVLTF.

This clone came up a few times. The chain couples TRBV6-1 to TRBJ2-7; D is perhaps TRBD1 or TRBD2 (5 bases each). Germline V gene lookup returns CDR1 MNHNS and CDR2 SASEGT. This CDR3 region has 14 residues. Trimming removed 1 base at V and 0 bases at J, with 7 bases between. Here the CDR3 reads CASSEGDHSYEQYF. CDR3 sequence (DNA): TGTGCCAGCAGTGAAGGGGACCACTCCTACGAGCAGTACTTC.

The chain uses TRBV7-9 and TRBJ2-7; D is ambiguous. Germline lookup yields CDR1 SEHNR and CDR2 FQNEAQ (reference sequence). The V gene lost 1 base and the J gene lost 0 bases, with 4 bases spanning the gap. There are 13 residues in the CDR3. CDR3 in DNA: TGTGCCAGCAGCTTAGGACGCTCCTACGAGCAGTACTTC. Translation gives CASSLGRSYEQYF. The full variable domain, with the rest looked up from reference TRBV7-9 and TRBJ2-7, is DTGVSQNPRHKITKRGQNVTFRCDPISEHNRLYWYRQTLGQGPEFLTYFQNEAQLEKSRLLSDRFSAERPKGSFSTLEIQRTEQGDSAMYLCASSLGRSYEQYFGPGTRLTVT.

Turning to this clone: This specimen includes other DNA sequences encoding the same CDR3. The CDR3 sequence is CASSPRTSGTDTQYF. CDR3 nucleotides: TGTGCCAGCAGCCCTCGGACTAGCGGCACAGATACGCAGTATTTT. The gene calls are TRBV27 and TRBJ2-3, with TRBD2 identical over 9 bases. The CDR3 is 15 amino acids. Germline V CDR1 and CDR2: MNHEY, SMNVEV (reference sequence). J was trimmed by 1 base and V by 6 bases; bases with no gene match: 5.

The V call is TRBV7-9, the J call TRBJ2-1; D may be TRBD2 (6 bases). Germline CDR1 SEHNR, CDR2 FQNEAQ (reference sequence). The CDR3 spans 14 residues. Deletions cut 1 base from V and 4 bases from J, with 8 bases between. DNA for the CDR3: TGTGCCAGCAGCTTAGGGGACTTTTACAATGAGCAGTTCTTC. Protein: CASSLGDFYNEQFF.

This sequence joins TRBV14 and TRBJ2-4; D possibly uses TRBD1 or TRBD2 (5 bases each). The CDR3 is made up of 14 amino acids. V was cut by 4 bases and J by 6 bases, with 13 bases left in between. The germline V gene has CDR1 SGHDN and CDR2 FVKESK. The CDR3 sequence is CASSRGDGRNIQYF. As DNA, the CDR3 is TGTGCCAGCAGCCGAGGGGACGGACGAAACATTCAGTACTTC. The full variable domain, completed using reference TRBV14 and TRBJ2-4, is EAGVTQFPSHSVIEKGQTVTLRCDPISGHDNLYWYRRVMGKEIKFLLHFVKESKQDESGMPNNRFLAERTGGTYSTLKVQPAELEDSGVYFCASSRGDGRNIQYFGAGTRLSVL.

This CDR3 reads CASSEFGVGETQYF. CDR3 DNA: TGTGCCAGCAGTGAATTCGGGGTGGGGGAGACCCAGTACTTC. The chain combines TRBV2 with TRBJ2-5; maybe TRBD2 (5 bases). This CDR3 is built from 14 residues. Trimming took 2 bases from V and 5 from J, leaving 12 bases between them. The germline CDR1 and CDR2 sequences are SNHLY and FYNNEI.

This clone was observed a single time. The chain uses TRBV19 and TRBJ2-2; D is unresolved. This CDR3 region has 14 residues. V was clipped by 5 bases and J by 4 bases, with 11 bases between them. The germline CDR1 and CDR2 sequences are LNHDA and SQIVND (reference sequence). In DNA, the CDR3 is TGTGCCAGTAGTGCCCGGGCGAGCACCGGGGAGCTGTTTTTT. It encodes CASSARASTGELFF.

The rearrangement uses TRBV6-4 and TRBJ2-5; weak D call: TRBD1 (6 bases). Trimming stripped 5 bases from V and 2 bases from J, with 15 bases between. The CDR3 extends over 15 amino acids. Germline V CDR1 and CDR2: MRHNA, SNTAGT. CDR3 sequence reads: CASSPTGRGQETQYF. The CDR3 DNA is TGTGCCAGCAGTCCTACAGGGAGAGGTCAAGAGACCCAGTACTTC.